This T cell receptor (beta chain) was sequenced for a study of blood T cell repertoires in COVID-19. Whole-study context: The origin of the acute and convalescent COVID-19 samples was the United States, Italy and Spain. T cells, B-cell-depleted T cells, or PBMCs supplied cDNA or gDNA.

Assay used: immunoSEQ multiplex PCR; TCRdb lists only in-frame clones, some missing. The sample consists of over 250,000 clones, roughly 88% of them appearing once. The TCR sequence derives from a woman in her 70s with acute or convalescent COVID-19. The sample was peripheral blood.

DNA of the CDR3: TGTGCCAGCAGAAAGCGGGGGGCCGGGACAGATACGCAGTATTTT. Protein: CASRKRGAGTDTQYF. The V and J genes are TRBV11-2 and TRBJ2-3; 9 bases line up with TRBD2. The CDR3 totals 15 residues. CDR1 and CDR2 (germline): SGHAT, FQNNGV. V gave up 6 bases and J gave up 3 bases; unmatched junction bases: 7.